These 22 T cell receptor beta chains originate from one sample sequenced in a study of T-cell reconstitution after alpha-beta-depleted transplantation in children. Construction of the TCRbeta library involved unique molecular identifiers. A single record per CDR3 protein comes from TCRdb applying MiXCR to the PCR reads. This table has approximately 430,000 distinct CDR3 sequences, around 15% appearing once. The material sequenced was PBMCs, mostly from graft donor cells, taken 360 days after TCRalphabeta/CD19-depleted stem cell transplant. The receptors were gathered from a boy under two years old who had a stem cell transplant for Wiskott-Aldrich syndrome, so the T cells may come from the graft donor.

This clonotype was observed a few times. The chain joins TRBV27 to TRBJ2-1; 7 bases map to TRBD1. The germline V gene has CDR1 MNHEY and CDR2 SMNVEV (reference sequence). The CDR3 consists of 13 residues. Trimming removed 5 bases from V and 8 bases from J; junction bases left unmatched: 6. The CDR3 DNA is TGTGCCAGCAGTGATCGGGACAGCTATGAGCAGTTCTTC. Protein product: CASSDRDSYEQFF.

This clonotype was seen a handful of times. The CDR3 reads CAISERGKETQYF. The CDR3 coding sequence is TGTGCCATCAGTGAGCGGGGGAAGGAGACCCAGTACTTC. The V and J genes are TRBV10-3 and TRBJ2-5; possibly TRBD2 for D (6 bases). The CDR3 is made up of 13 amino acids. V lost 2 bases, J lost 5 bases, and 9 bases lay in between. Germline lookup yields CDR1 ENHRY and CDR2 SYGVKD.

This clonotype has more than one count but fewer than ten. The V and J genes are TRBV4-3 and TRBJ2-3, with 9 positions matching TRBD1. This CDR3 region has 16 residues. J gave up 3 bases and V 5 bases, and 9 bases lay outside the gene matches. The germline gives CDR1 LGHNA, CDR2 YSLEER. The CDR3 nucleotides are TGCGCCAGCAGCACGCGTCCGGGACAGGGTACAGATACGCAGTATTTT. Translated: CASSTRPGQGTDTQYF.

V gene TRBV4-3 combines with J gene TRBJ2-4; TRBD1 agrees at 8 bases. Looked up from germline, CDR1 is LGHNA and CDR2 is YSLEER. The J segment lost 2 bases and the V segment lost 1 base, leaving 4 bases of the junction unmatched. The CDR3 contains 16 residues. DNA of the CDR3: TGCGCCAGCAGCCAAGTTTGGACAGGGACCAAAAACATTCAGTACTTC. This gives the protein CASSQVWTGTKNIQYF.

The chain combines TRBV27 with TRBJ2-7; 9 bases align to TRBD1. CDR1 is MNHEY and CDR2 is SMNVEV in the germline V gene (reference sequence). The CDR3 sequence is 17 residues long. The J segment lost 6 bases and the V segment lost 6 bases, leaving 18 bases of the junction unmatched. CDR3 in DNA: TGTGCCAGCAGCCCTCGGGACAGGGCCTTCGTTGCGTTCGAGCAGTACTTC. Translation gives CASSPRDRAFVAFEQYF.

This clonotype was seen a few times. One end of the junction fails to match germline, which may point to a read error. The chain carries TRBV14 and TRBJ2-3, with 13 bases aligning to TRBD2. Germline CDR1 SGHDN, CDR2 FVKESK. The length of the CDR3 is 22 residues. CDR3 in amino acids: CASSEDPPGLAGEGAPTDTQYF. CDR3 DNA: TGTGCCAGCAGCGAAGACCCCCCTGGACTAGCGGGAGAGGGTGCACCTACAGATACGCAGTATTTT.

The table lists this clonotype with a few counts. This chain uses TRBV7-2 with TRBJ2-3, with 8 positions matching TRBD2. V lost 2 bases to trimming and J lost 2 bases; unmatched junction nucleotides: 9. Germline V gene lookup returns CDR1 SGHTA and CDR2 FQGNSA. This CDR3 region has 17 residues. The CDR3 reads CASSLLGAGVDTDTQYF. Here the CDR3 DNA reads TGTGCCAGCAGCTTACTAGGAGCGGGGGTAGACACAGATACGCAGTATTTT.

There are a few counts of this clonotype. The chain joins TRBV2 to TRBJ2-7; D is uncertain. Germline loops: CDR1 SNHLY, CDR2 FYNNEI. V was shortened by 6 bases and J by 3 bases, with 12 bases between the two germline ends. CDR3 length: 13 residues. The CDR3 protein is CASRDSLVYEQYF. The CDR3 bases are TGTGCCAGCAGAGATAGTCTAGTCTACGAGCAGTACTTC.

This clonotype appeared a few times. In DNA form, the CDR3 reads TGTGCCAGCAGCTTAGCTAGGGAGGTACATGAGCAGTTCTTC. It specifies CASSLAREVHEQFF. This chain links TRBV7-2 with TRBJ2-1; D may be TRBD2 (6 bases). Germline CDR1 and CDR2: SGHTA and FQGNSA. This CDR3 comprises 14 residues. Trimming left V 0 bases short and J 8 bases short, with 11 bases between.

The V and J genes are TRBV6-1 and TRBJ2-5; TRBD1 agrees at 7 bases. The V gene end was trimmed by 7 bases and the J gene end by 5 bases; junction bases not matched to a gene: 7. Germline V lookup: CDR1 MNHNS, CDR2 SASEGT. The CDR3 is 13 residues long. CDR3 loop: CASILLDRETQYF. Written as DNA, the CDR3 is TGTGCCAGCATTCTTTTGGACAGGGAGACCCAGTACTTC.

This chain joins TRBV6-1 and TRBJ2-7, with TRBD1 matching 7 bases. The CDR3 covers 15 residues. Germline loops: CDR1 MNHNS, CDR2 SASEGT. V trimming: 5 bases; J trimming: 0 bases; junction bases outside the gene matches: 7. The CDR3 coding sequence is TGTGCCAGCAGTCCGACAGGGTTTTACTCCTACGAGCAGTACTTC. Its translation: CASSPTGFYSYEQYF.

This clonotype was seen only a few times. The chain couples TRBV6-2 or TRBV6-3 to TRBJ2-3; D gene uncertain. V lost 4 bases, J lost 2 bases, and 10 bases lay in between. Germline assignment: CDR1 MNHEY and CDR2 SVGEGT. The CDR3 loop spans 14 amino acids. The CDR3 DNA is TGTGCCAGCAGTTTATCGTGGTTCACAGATACGCAGTATTTT. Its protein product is CASSLSWFTDTQYF.

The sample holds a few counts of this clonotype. CDR3 protein: CASSLHLGQGQTEAFF. Written as DNA, the CDR3 is TGTGCCAGCAGTTTACACCTCGGACAGGGACAGACTGAAGCTTTCTTT. V gene TRBV28 combines with J gene TRBJ1-1; TRBD1 aligns across 8 bases. The junction had 10 bases not matched to a gene; V was cut back by 2 bases and J by 5 bases. The length of the CDR3 is 16 residues. Per germline, CDR1 MDHEN and CDR2 SYDVKM.

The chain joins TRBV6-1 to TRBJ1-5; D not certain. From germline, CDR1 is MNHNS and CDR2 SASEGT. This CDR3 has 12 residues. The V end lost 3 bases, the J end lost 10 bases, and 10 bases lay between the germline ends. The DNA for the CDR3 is TGTGCCAGCAGTGACGTAACTGGTCCCCAGCATTTT. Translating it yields CASSDVTGPQHF.

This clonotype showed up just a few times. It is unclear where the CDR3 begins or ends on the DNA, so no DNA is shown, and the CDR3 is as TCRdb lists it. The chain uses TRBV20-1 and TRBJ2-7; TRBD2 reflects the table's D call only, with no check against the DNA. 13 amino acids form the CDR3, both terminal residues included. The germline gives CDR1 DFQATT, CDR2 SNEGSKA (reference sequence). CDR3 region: CSARFGGGAVEYF.

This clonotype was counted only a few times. CDR3: CASSQSGTYSYEQYF. DNA of the CDR3: TGTGCCAGCAGCCAGTCCGGGACGTACTCCTACGAGCAGTACTTC. The V call is TRBV7-9, the J call TRBJ2-7; D may be TRBD1 or TRBD2 (5 bases each). Trimming took off 5 bases at V and 0 bases at J, with 14 bases between the two ends. CDR1 and CDR2 (germline): SEHNR, FQNEAQ (reference sequence). The CDR3 runs 15 residues.

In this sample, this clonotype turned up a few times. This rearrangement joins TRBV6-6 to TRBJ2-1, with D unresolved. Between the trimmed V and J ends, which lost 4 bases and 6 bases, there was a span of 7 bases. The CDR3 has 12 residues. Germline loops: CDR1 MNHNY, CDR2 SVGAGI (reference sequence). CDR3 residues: CASSSHGNEQFF. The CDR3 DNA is TGTGCCAGCAGTTCCCATGGCAATGAGCAGTTCTTC.

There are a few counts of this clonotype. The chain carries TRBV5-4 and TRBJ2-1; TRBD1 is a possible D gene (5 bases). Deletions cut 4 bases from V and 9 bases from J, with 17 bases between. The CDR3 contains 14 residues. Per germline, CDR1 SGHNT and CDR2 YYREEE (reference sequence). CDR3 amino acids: CASSRPPGRSEQFF. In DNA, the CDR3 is TGTGCCAGCAGCCGACCCCCAGGGCGCAGTGAGCAGTTCTTC.

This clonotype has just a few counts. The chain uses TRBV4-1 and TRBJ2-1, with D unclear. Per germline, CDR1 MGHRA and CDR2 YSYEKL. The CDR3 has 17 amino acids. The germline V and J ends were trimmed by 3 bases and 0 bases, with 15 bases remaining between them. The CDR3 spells CASSQPPTRSSYNEQFF. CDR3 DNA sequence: TGCGCCAGCAGCCAGCCCCCCACGAGGAGCTCCTACAATGAGCAGTTCTTC.

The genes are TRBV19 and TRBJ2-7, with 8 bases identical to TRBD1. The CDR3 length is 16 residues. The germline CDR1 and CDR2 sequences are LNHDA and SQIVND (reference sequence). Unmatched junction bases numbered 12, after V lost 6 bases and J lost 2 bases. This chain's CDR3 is CASSDEGGQGTYEQYF. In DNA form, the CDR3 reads TGTGCCAGTAGCGATGAGGGCGGACAGGGAACCTACGAGCAGTACTTC.

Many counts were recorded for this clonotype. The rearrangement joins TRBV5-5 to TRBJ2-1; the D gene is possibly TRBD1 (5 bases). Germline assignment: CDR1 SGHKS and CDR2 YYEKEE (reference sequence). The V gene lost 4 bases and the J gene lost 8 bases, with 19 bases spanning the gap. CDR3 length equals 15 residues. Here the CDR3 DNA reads TGTGCCAGCAGCCTATCCCCGGCGTGGGGCGATGAGCAGTTCTTC. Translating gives CASSLSPAWGDEQFF.

The CDR3 reads CASSQAGRGKNIQYF. The CDR3 DNA reads as TGTGCCAGCAGCCAGGCGGGAAGGGGCAAAAACATTCAGTACTTC. The chain uses TRBV14 and TRBJ2-4; possible D gene TRBD2, 6 bases. There are 15 residues in the CDR3. Trimming cost V 3 bases and J 3 bases, with 12 bases left between them. Germline V gene data show CDR1 as SGHDN and CDR2 as FVKESK.